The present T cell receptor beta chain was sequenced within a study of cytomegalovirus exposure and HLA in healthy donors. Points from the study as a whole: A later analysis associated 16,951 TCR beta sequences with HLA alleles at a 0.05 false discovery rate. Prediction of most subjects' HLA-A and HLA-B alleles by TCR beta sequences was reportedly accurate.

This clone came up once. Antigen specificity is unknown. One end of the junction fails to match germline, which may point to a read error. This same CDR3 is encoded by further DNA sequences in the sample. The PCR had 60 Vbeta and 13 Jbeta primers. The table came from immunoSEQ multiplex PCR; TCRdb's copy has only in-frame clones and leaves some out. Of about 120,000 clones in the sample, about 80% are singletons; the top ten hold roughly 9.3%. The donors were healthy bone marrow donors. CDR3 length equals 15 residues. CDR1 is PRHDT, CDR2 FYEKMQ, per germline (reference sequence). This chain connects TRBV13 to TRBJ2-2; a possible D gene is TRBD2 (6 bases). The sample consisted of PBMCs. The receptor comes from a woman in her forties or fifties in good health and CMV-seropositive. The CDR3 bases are TGTGCTAGCAGTCGTGGGGCGGGATGGACCGGGGAGCTGTTTTTT. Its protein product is CASSRGAGWTGELFF.